Detailed here is one T cell receptor (beta chain). What it recognizes is unknown. This CDR3 has 15 amino acids. In germline, CDR1 is MDHEN, CDR2 SYDVKM. Unmatched junction bases numbered 7, after V lost 6 bases and J lost 5 bases. Only in-frame clones appear in the TCRdb table, and some are missing; sequencing was by immunoSEQ multiplex PCR. The profile covers some 79,000 clones, with around 82% appearing a single time and around 50% taken by the ten largest. This sample was included in a study of T cell responses to AZD1222 COVID-19 vaccine. Study findings and constraints: Regions 160-218 and 743-854 held dominance among vaccine-associated CD4 TCRs, which spanned spike. Two doses of AZD1222 preceded a rise in Spike-specific TCR breadth and depth. At baseline, just five or six AZD1222 recipients tested seropositive.

The genes are TRBV28 and TRBJ1-4; 9 nucleotides line up with TRBD1. This material consisted of peripheral blood, taken 28 days after the second AZD1222 dose. This TCR was sampled from an adult who received the AZD1222 COVID-19 vaccine. CDR3 amino acids: CASSRSGTGNEKLFF. The CDR3 coding sequence is TGTGCCAGCAGCCGGTCCGGGACAGGGAATGAAAAACTGTTTTTT. The full variable domain, with the rest looked up from reference TRBV28 and TRBJ1-4, is DVKVTQSSRYLVKRTGEKVFLECVQDMDHENMFWYRQDPGLGLRLIYFSYDVKMKEKGDIPEGYSVSREKKERFSLILESASTNQTSMYLCASSRSGTGNEKLFFGSGTQLSVL.